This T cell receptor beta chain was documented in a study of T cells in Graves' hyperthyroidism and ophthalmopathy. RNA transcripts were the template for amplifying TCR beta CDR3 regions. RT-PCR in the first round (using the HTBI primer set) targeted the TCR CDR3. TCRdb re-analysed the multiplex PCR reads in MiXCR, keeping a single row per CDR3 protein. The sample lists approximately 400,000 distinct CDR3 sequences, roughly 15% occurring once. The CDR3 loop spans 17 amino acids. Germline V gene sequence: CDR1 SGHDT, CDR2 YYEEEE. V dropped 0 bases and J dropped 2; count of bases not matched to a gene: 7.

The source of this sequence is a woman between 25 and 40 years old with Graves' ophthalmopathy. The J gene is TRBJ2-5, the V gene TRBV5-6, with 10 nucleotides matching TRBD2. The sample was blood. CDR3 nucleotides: TGTGCCAGCAGCTTGGCTCTAGCGGGGGCACAACAAGAGACCCAGTACTTC. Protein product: CASSLALAGAQQETQYF.